This T cell receptor (beta chain) is from a study of long-term antiretroviral therapy in people with HIV. This CDR3 comprises 14 residues. The germline V gene has CDR1 SGHNT and CDR2 YYREEE (reference sequence). V gave up 4 bases and J gave up 4 bases, with 14 bases separating them. It was version v3.0 of the immunoSEQ assay that was run at survey level. Using immunoSEQ multiplex PCR, the repertoire was profiled, and TCRdb retains in-frame clones only, with some absent. The sample carries around 26,000 clones, roughly 76% recorded once. The count of this clone is one. Specimen: unsorted PBMCs, collected 1.1 years before starting antiretroviral therapy. This receptor was taken from a woman aged 40 to 50 with HIV. The chain recombines TRBV5-4 with TRBJ2-5; perhaps TRBD2 as D (6 bases). The CDR3: CASSITGEGETQYF. The CDR3 coding sequence is TGTGCCAGCAGCATCACGGGAGAAGGAGAGACCCAGTACTTC.